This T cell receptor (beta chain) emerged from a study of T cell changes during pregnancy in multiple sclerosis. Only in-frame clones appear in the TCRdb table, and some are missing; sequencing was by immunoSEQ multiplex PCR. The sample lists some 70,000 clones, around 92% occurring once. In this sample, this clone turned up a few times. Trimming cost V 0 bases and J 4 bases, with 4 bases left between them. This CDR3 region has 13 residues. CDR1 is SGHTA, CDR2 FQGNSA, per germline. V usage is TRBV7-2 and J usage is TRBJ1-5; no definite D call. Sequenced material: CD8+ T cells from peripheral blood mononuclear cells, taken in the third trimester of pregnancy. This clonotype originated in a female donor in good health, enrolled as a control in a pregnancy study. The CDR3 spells CASSLARNQPQHF. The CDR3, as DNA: TGTGCCAGCAGCTTAGCGCGGAATCAGCCCCAGCATTTT.